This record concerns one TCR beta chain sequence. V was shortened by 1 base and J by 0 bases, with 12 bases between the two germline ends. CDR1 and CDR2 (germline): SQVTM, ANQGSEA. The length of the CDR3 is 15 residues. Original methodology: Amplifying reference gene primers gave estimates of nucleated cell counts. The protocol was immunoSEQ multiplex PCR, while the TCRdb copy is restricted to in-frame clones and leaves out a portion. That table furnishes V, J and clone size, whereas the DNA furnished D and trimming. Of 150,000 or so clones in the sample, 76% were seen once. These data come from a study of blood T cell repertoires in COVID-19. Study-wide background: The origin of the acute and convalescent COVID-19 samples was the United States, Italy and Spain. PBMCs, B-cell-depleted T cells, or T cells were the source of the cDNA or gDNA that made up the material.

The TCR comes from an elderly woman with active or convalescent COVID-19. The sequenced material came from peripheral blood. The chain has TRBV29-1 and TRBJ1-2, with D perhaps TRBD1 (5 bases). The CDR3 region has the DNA TGCAGCGTTGAAGGAAGGGGCGCTACTAACTATGGCTACACCTTC. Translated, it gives CSVEGRGATNYGYTF. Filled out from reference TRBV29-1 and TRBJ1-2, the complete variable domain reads SAVISQKPSRDICQRGTSLTIQCQVDSQVTMMFWYRQQPGQSLTLIATANQGSEATYESGFVIDKFPISRPNLTFSTLTVSNMSPEDSSIYLCSVEGRGATNYGYTFGSGTRLTVV.